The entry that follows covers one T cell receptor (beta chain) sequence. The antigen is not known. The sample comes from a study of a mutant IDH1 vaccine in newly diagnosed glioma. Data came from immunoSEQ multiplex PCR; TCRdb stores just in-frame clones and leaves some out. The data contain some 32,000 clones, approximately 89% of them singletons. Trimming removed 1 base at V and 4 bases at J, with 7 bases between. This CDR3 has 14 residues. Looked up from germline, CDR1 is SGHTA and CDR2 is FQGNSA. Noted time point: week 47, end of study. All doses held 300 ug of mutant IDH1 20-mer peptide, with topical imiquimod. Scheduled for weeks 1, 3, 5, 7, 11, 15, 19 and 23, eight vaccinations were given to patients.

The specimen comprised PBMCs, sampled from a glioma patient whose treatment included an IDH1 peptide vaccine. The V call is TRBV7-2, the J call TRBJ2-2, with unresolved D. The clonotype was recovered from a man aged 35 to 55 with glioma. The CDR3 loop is CASSLEGLTGELFF. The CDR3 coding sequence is TGTGCCAGCAGCTTAGAGGGCCTCACCGGGGAGCTGTTTTTT. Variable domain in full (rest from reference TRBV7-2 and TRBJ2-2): GAGVSQSPSNKVTEKGKDVELRCDPISGHTALYWYRQSLGQGLEFLIYFQGNSAPDKSGLPSDRFSAERTGGSVSTLTIQRTQQEDSAVYLCASSLEGLTGELFFGEGSRLTVL.